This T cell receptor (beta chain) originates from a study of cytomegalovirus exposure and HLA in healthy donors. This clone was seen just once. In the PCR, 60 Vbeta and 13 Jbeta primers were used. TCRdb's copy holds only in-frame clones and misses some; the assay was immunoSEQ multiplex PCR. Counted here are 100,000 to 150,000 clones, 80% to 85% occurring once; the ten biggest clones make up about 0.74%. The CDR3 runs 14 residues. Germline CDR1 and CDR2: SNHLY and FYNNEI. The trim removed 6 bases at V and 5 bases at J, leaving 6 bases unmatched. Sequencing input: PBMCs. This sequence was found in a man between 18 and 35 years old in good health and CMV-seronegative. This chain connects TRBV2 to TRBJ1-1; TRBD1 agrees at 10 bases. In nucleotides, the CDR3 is TGTGCCAGCAGCGCCGACAGGGGGCGGACTGAAGCTTTCTTT. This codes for CASSADRGRTEAFF.